Listed here are 31 T cell receptor beta chains from one sample, sequenced in a study of T cells in Graves' hyperthyroidism and ophthalmopathy. TCR beta CDR3 region amplification was performed from RNA transcripts. The primer set for the first-round RT-PCR of the TCR CDR3 was HTBI. A single record per CDR3 protein comes from TCRdb applying MiXCR to the multiplex PCR reads. The repertoire consists of about 400,000 distinct CDR3 sequences, with around an eighth occurring once and the leading ten covering around 28%. Sequenced: blood. These receptors originate from a man over 45 with Graves' ophthalmopathy.

The sample holds a few counts of this clonotype. The J gene is TRBJ1-5, the V gene TRBV12-5; 11 bases match TRBD1. The CDR3 length is 18 residues. Unmatched junction bases numbered 8, after V lost 0 bases and J lost 4 bases. CDR1 is LGHNT and CDR2 is FRNRAP in the germline V gene. The CDR3 bases are TGTGCTAGTGGTTTGGTACCGGGGACAGGGGGTAGGAATCAGCCCCAGCATTTT. Translated, it gives CASGLVPGTGGRNQPQHF. The variable domain in full, completed from reference TRBV12-5 and TRBJ1-5, reads DARVTQTPRHKVTEMGQEVTMRCQPILGHNTVFWYRQTMMQGLELLAYFRNRAPLDDSGMPKDRFSAEMPDATLATLKIQPSEPRDSAVYFCASGLVPGTGGRNQPQHFGDGTRLSIL.

This clonotype showed up just a few times. The chain is built from TRBV7-9 and TRBJ2-7; D is unclear. Germline lookup yields CDR1 SEHNR and CDR2 FQNEAQ (reference sequence). Trimming removed 8 bases from V and 3 bases from J, with 23 bases in between. The CDR3 runs to 16 residues. The DNA of the CDR3 is TGTGCCAGCTATTCACCCACTCTTTGCTACGACTACGAGCAGTACTTC. This sequence encodes CASYSPTLCYDYEQYF.

The table lists this clonotype with a few counts. The rearrangement uses TRBV27 and TRBJ2-7; maybe TRBD2 (6 bases). The CDR3 is made up of 14 amino acids. With 6 bases removed from V and 2 bases from J, the gap between germline ends came to 14 bases. The germline V gene encodes CDR1 MNHEY and CDR2 SMNVEV (reference sequence). The CDR3 is CASRVYPGAYEQYF. The CDR3 DNA sequence: TGTGCCAGCAGGGTATACCCGGGGGCCTACGAGCAGTACTTC.

V is TRBV24-1 and J is TRBJ2-1; tentative D call: TRBD2 (6 bases). The CDR3 loop spans 16 amino acids. V lost 2 bases, J lost 5 bases, and 15 bases lay in between. Germline V lookup: CDR1 KGHDR, CDR2 SFDVKD. The CDR3 DNA follows: TGTGCCACCAGTGATTATCGCACGGACTACCACAATGAGCAGTTCTTC. Amino acids: CATSDYRTDYHNEQFF.

This clonotype showed up just a few times. DNA of the CDR3: TGCGCCAGCAGTGAGTCCTGGGAACACAATGAGCAGTTCTTC. It translates to CASSESWEHNEQFF. This chain connects TRBV10-1 to TRBJ2-1, with D unresolved. The germline V gene has CDR1 WNHNN and CDR2 SYGVQD (reference sequence). V was shortened by 0 bases and J by 5 bases, with 8 bases between the two germline ends. The CDR3 sequence is 14 residues long.

This chain uses TRBV20-1 with TRBJ2-1; 9 bases map to TRBD2. After removal of 6 bases from V and 5 bases from J, the junction contained 17 bases not matched to a gene. Germline V CDR1 and CDR2: DFQATT, SNEGSKA (reference sequence). This CDR3 spans 17 amino acids. CDR3 sequence reads: CSAPPPAGGSYNNEQFF. In DNA, the CDR3 is TGCAGTGCCCCACCCCCAGCGGGAGGAAGTTACAACAATGAGCAGTTCTTC.

The chain recombines TRBV12-3 or TRBV12-4 with TRBJ1-2, with D tentatively TRBD1 (6 bases). CDR3 length: 16 residues. Trimming removed 5 bases at V and 4 bases at J, with 20 bases between. This chain's CDR3 is CASSPPGRRGTYGYTF. For the CDR3, the DNA is TGTGCCAGCAGTCCCCCGGGGCGAAGGGGGACCTATGGCTACACCTTC.

CDR3 sequence: CASSSGQGGSEQYF. The CDR3, as DNA: TGTGCCAGCAGCTCCGGACAGGGGGGGAGTGAGCAGTACTTC. The chain combines TRBV7-9 with TRBJ2-7, with TRBD1 matching over 10 bases. After removal of 4 bases from V and 7 bases from J, the junction contained 7 bases not matched to a gene. Germline assignment: CDR1 SEHNR and CDR2 FQNEAQ (reference sequence). The CDR3 runs to 14 residues.

This chain connects TRBV10-2 to TRBJ2-1; no firm D call. Germline V gives CDR1 WSHSY, CDR2 SAAADI. The V end was cut by 2 bases, the J end by 0 bases, with 17 bases between. This CDR3 has 18 amino acids. The CDR3 protein is CASSEGRAFLGSYNEQFF. The DNA for the CDR3 is TGCGCCAGCAGTGAGGGTAGAGCCTTCCTCGGCTCCTACAATGAGCAGTTCTTC.

This clonotype was found many times. The chain has TRBV20-1 and TRBJ2-3; 9 bases align to TRBD2. V lost 6 bases and J lost 0; bases outside the gene matches: 4. CDR1 is DFQATT and CDR2 is SNEGSKA in the germline V gene (reference sequence). The CDR3 has 14 residues. CDR3 bases: TGCAGTGCGCGACTAGCGGATAGCACAGATACGCAGTATTTT. Residues: CSARLADSTDTQYF.

This clonotype is a singleton in its sample. Since a much larger clone is just one base distant, this may be a read error. This chain uses TRBV7-2 with TRBJ2-7; 9 positions agree with TRBD2. Germline V gene data show CDR1 as SGHTA and CDR2 as FQGNSA. Germline trimming cut 3 bases from V and 7 bases from J; bases unmatched to any gene: 4. This CDR3 has 13 residues. DNA for the CDR3: TGTGCCAGCAGCTTGCGGGAGGGGAATGAGCAGTACTTC. Its translation is CASSLREGNEQYF. Combining the CDR3 with reference TRBV7-2 and TRBJ2-7 gives the whole variable domain GAGVSQSPSNKVTEKGKDVELRCDPISGHTALYWYRQSLGQGLEFLIYFQGNSAPDKSGLPSDRFSAERTGGSVSTLTIQRTQQEDSAVYLCASSLREGNEQYFGPGTRLTVT.

This clonotype was seen at least ten times. The chain recombines TRBV20-1 with TRBJ1-6; TRBD1 aligns across 8 bases. The CDR3 sequence is 14 residues long. V was pared by 5 bases and J by 7 bases, with 7 bases of the junction left unmatched. CDR1 is DFQATT and CDR2 is SNEGSKA in the germline V gene (reference sequence). CDR3 DNA sequence: TGCAGTGCTGGGACAACAGGGGGGAATTCACCCCTCCACTTT. The encoded protein is CSAGTTGGNSPLHF.

This clonotype was seen at least ten times. The chain employs TRBV2 and TRBJ2-2; TRBD1 matches at 9 bases. This CDR3 region has 14 residues. Germline CDR1 SNHLY, CDR2 FYNNEI. The V gene end was trimmed by 6 bases and the J gene end by 5 bases; junction bases not matched to a gene: 4. CDR3 coding DNA: TGTGCCAGCAGGGGACAGGGCGAAACCGGGGAGCTGTTTTTT. This sequence encodes CASRGQGETGELFF.

This clonotype was counted many times. The V and J genes are TRBV27 and TRBJ1-6; D perhaps matches TRBD1 (6 bases). V lost 10 bases to trimming and J lost 9 bases, with 16 bases between them. CDR3 length: 13 amino acids. Germline values: CDR1 MNHEY, CDR2 SMNVEV (reference sequence). In nucleotides, the CDR3 is TGTGCCACCCGGAGGCAGGGGAGTTCACCCCTCCACTTT. Translated, it gives CATRRQGSSPLHF.

This clonotype was observed many times. The rearrangement uses TRBV6-1 and TRBJ2-1, with 9 bases fitting TRBD2. V was clipped by 6 bases and J by 6 bases; unmatched bases: 6. Germline-derived CDR1 and CDR2 are MNHNS and SASEGT. The CDR3 spans 14 residues. CDR3 sequence (DNA): TGTGCCAGCAGCGGACTAGCGAGGCCCAATGAGCAGTTCTTC. Translation gives CASSGLARPNEQFF.

This clonotype showed up many times. The V gene is TRBV12-3 or TRBV12-4, the J gene TRBJ2-1; 8 bases agree with TRBD1. V shed 5 bases and J 9 bases; nucleotides not matched to a gene: 18. CDR3 length: 17 residues. CDR3 sequence: CASSPTPTIRQGFEQFF. The CDR3 DNA reads as TGTGCCAGCAGTCCCACCCCCACCATCCGACAGGGGTTTGAGCAGTTCTTC.

This clonotype was observed a handful of times. This sequence joins TRBV5-1 and TRBJ2-7; tentatively, D is TRBD2 (7 bases). Per germline, CDR1 SGHRS and CDR2 YFSETQ. CDR3 size: 13 residues. The V end was cut by 5 bases, the J end by 5 bases, with 14 bases between. The CDR3 DNA sequence: TGCGCCAGCAGTCGGGGGGCCAGCGACGAGCAGTACTTC. It encodes CASSRGASDEQYF.

This clonotype has a count of ten or more. V gene TRBV12-3 or TRBV12-4 combines with J gene TRBJ2-1; D gene uncertain. V was shortened by 2 bases and J by 5 bases, with 10 bases between the two germline ends. CDR3 length equals 14 residues. CDR3 amino acids: CASSLIRRNNEQFF. Written as DNA, the CDR3 is TGTGCCAGCAGTTTAATACGGCGGAACAATGAGCAGTTCTTC.

This clonotype has ten or more counts. The chain couples TRBV5-1 to TRBJ1-2, with TRBD1 matching over 12 bases. V lost 4 bases, J lost 6 bases, and 7 bases stayed unmatched. Germline V CDR1 and CDR2: SGHRS, YFSETQ. There are 15 residues in the CDR3. The CDR3 nucleotides read TGCGCCAGCAGCCCGGGACAGGGGGCGCAGGATGGCTACACCTTC. It encodes CASSPGQGAQDGYTF.

At least ten counts were recorded for this clonotype. The genes are TRBV7-2 and TRBJ2-5; 7 bases match TRBD2. The V gene's germline CDR1 is SGHTA and CDR2 FQGNSA. This CDR3 is built from 15 residues. Trimming cost V 0 bases and J 2 bases; bases outside gene matches: 3. The CDR3 loop is CASSLASSGQETQYF. In DNA, the CDR3 is TGTGCCAGCAGCTTAGCATCTAGCGGACAAGAGACCCAGTACTTC.

The sample holds many counts of this clonotype. This chain connects TRBV5-1 to TRBJ2-2; D is unclear. Trimming stripped 5 bases from V and 4 bases from J, with 12 bases between. CDR1 is SGHRS, CDR2 YFSETQ, per germline. CDR3 length: 14 residues. The CDR3: CASRVDTPTGELFF. CDR3 nucleotides: TGCGCCAGCAGGGTTGACACCCCCACCGGGGAGCTGTTTTTT.

This clonotype was counted at least ten times. The chain recombines TRBV28 with TRBJ2-1; no clear D. This CDR3 has 15 amino acids. V gave up 3 bases and J gave up 0 bases, with 9 bases separating them. Germline V lookup: CDR1 MDHEN, CDR2 SYDVKM. The CDR3 nucleotides read TGTGCCAGCAGTTTTGTTACTGGCTCCTACAATGAGCAGTTCTTC. It specifies CASSFVTGSYNEQFF.

This clonotype came up many times. CDR3 DNA sequence: TGTGCCAGCAGTTTAGCGTTCTACACCAACGAGCAGTTCTTC. It is translated as CASSLAFYTNEQFF. The rearrangement joins TRBV12-3 or TRBV12-4 to TRBJ2-1; D not certain. The CDR3 loop spans 14 amino acids. Deletions cut 0 bases from V and 10 bases from J, with 13 bases between.

As concerns this clonotype: A much larger clone lies a single base off, so this may be a read error. This chain links TRBV15 with TRBJ1-1; tentatively, D is TRBD1 (5 bases). Trimming took 1 base from V and 1 from J, leaving 7 bases between them. The CDR3 has 14 amino acids. Germline V gene lookup returns CDR1 LNHNV and CDR2 YYDKDF (reference sequence). CDR3 region: CATSRGQRNTEAFF. DNA for the CDR3: TGTGCCACCAGCAGAGGACAGAGGAACACTGAAGCTTTCTTT.

This clonotype was detected ten times or more. V and J are TRBV11-2 and TRBJ2-1; a weak D match, TRBD2 (5 bases). Trimming pared 3 bases from V and 4 bases from J, leaving 16 bases between. The CDR3 covers 16 residues. Per germline, CDR1 SGHAT and CDR2 FQNNGV. The CDR3 coding sequence is TGTGCCAGCAGCTTCGAGGTTGGAGGATTTTACAATGAGCAGTTCTTC. This gives the protein CASSFEVGGFYNEQFF.

This clonotype was seen repeatedly, ten times or more. The CDR3 region is CASRTRGLGSGDTQYF. The CDR3 DNA sequence: TGTGCCAGCAGGACAAGGGGGCTAGGCAGTGGAGATACGCAGTATTTT. The chain has TRBV27 and TRBJ2-3; 7 bases are a match to TRBD1. The CDR3 extends over 16 amino acids. The trim removed 6 bases at V and 5 bases at J, leaving 14 bases unmatched. Per germline, CDR1 MNHEY and CDR2 SMNVEV (reference sequence).

This clonotype was seen repeatedly, ten times or more. The chain couples TRBV20-1 to TRBJ1-4; a possible D gene is TRBD1 (5 bases). There are 12 residues in the CDR3. V gave up 3 bases and J gave up 8 bases, with 10 bases separating them. Germline CDR1 is DFQATT and CDR2 is SNEGSKA (reference sequence). This chain's CDR3 is CSARPGNEKLFF. Here the CDR3 DNA reads TGCAGTGCTAGGCCAGGGAACGAAAAACTGTTTTTT.

Ten or more counts support this clonotype. The gene calls are TRBV5-1 and TRBJ2-7, with 7 nucleotides matching TRBD1. The CDR3 length is 14 residues. Germline lookup yields CDR1 SGHRS and CDR2 YFSETQ. The ends lost 2 bases at V and 3 bases at J; junction bases unmatched: 5. CDR3 residues: CASSLRDSRYEQYF. The CDR3 DNA reads TGCGCCAGCAGCTTACGGGACAGTCGCTACGAGCAGTACTTC.

This clonotype has just a few counts. The V and J genes are TRBV7-9 and TRBJ1-5; D may be TRBD1 (6 bases). Germline loops: CDR1 SEHNR, CDR2 FQNEAQ (reference sequence). Trimming cost V 5 bases and J 4 bases, with 9 bases left between them. The CDR3 consists of 13 residues. The DNA of the CDR3 is TGTGCCAGCAGCATACAGGGTAATCAGCCCCAGCATTTT. It encodes CASSIQGNQPQHF. Full variable domain (outside the CDR3, taken from reference TRBV7-9 and TRBJ1-5): DTGVSQNPRHKITKRGQNVTFRCDPISEHNRLYWYRQTLGQGPEFLTYFQNEAQLEKSRLLSDRFSAERPKGSFSTLEIQRTEQGDSAMYLCASSIQGNQPQHFGDGTRLSIL.

V gene TRBV18 combines with J gene TRBJ2-7; D is tentatively TRBD1 or TRBD2 (8 bases each). Deletions cut 6 bases from V and 1 base from J, with 19 bases between. This CDR3 has 16 amino acids. The V gene's germline CDR1 is KGHSH and CDR2 LQKENI. The CDR3 nucleotides read TGTGCCAGCTCGCCGACAGGGGAGCGGGGGTCCTACGAGCAGTACTTC. As protein: CASSPTGERGSYEQYF.

This clonotype was observed many times. The chain uses TRBV30 and TRBJ1-5, with D tentatively TRBD1 (5 bases). Trimming removed 0 bases from V and 12 bases from J, with 12 bases in between. The CDR3 has 12 amino acids. The germline V gene encodes CDR1 GTSNPN and CDR2 SVGIG (reference sequence). The CDR3 is CAWSVPAGRQHF. The CDR3 region has the DNA TGTGCCTGGAGTGTACCCGCAGGGCGCCAGCATTTT.